This TCR beta chain was identified during a study of cytomegalovirus exposure and HLA in healthy donors. Background on the study: Within an early data release were about 85 million unique TCRs drawn from HLA-typed donors. Whole-study findings and limits: Earlier results showed most TCR beta V segments being productive about 90% or about 30% of the time. Differences between HLA loci emerged in a later analysis of TCR association rates, with DRB1 most and HLA-C fewest. It was likely that a cluster of highly shared sequence variants was a sequencing artifact.

As for this clone: Antigen specificity is unknown.

Use of 60 Vbeta and 13 Jbeta primers characterized the PCR. The data were produced by immunoSEQ multiplex PCR, yet TCRdb's version contains in-frame clones alone and is incomplete. The sample has roughly 160,000 clones, approximately 79% seen once. The clonotype originates from a man aged 45-65 years in good health and CMV-seropositive. The sample taken for sequencing was PBMCs.

The CDR3 DNA follows: TGTGCCAGCAGCTTAGGCGTAGAGACCCAGTACTTC. Translated, it gives CASSLGVETQYF. This sequence joins TRBV7-9 and TRBJ2-5; D call uncertain. The germline V and J ends were trimmed by 1 base and 4 bases, with 4 bases remaining between them. Germline loops: CDR1 SEHNR, CDR2 FQNEAQ (reference sequence). The CDR3 totals 12 residues.